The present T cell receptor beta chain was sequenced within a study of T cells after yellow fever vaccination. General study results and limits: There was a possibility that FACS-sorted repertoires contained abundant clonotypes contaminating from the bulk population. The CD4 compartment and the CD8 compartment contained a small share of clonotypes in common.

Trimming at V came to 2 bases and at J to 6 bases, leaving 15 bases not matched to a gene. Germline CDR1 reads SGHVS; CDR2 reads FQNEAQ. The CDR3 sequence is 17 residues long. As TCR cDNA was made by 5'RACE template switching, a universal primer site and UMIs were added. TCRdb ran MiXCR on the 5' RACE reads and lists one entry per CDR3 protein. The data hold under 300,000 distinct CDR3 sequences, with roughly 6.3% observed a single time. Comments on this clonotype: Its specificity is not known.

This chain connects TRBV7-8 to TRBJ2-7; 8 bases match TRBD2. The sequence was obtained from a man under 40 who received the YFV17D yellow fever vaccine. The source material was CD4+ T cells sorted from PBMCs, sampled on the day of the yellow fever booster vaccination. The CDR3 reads CASSLRSLAGTNGEQYF. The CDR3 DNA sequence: TGTGCCAGCAGCTTAAGGAGTTTAGCGGGGACGAATGGCGAGCAGTACTTC.